The 22 T cell receptor beta chains below come from one sample, sequenced in a study of siplizumab effects on memory and regulatory T cells. Repertoires were generated with immunoSEQ multiplex PCR, while TCRdb's copy carries only in-frame clones and drops some. The top ten clones hold roughly 0.17% of a sample with over 95,000 clones, over 85% of them seen once. The specimen was non-Treg CD4+ T cells sorted from blood. The receptors were sampled from a human donor in good health.

This chain connects TRBV7-6 to TRBJ2-5; D remains unclear. Germline CDR1 SGHVS, CDR2 FNYEAQ. The CDR3 covers 15 residues. Deletions cut 4 bases from V and 5 bases from J, with 17 bases between. As DNA, the CDR3 is TGTGCCAGCAGCTCGTTCCCCGCTGTGGGCGAGACCCAGTACTTC. This codes for CASSSFPAVGETQYF.

This chain links TRBV7-9 with TRBJ1-2; weak D call: TRBD1 (5 bases). CDR3 length equals 13 residues. Between the trimmed V and J ends, which lost 1 base and 6 bases, there was a span of 9 bases. CDR1 and CDR2 from the germline V gene are SEHNR and FQNEAQ (reference sequence). The CDR3 DNA reads as TGTGCCAGCAGCTTAGAGCAGGGAGATGGCTACACCTTC. Protein: CASSLEQGDGYTF.

The CDR3 is CASSLAGGIGTEAFF. The CDR3 region has the DNA TGTGCCAGCAGCTTAGCGGGAGGGATCGGCACTGAAGCTTTCTTT. The rearrangement joins TRBV11-1 to TRBJ1-1; D is uncertain. Germline V gene lookup returns CDR1 SGHAT and CDR2 FQDESV (reference sequence). The CDR3 contains 15 residues. Trimming shortened V by 0 bases and J by 4 bases, and 12 bases separated the two germline ends.

This chain joins TRBV7-8 and TRBJ1-2, with D possibly TRBD1 on 5 matching bases. The V gene lost 5 bases and the J gene lost 5 bases, with 18 bases spanning the gap. CDR3 length equals 15 residues. CDR1 and CDR2 (germline): SGHVS, FQNEAQ. The CDR3 protein is CASSVWGDSPYGYTF. CDR3 in DNA: TGTGCCAGCAGCGTATGGGGTGACAGTCCATATGGCTACACCTTC.

V gene TRBV28 combines with J gene TRBJ1-2; 7 nucleotides match TRBD1. The V and J ends lost 7 bases and 4 bases, in that order; junction bases with no gene match: 6. The germline CDR1 and CDR2 sequences are MDHEN and SYDVKM. The CDR3 is 13 amino acids. CDR3 in DNA: TGTGCCAGCAAGAGGGACAGCCCCTATGGCTACACCTTC. It encodes CASKRDSPYGYTF.

J is TRBJ1-2 and V is TRBV2, with D possibly being TRBD1 (6 bases). V lost 3 bases, J lost 2 bases, and 10 bases lay in between. CDR1 SNHLY and CDR2 FYNNEI come from the germline V gene. CDR3 length: 14 amino acids. The CDR3 sequence: CASSDMDRNYGYTF. CDR3 sequence (DNA): TGTGCCAGCAGTGATATGGACAGAAACTATGGCTACACCTTC.

The J gene is TRBJ1-1, the V gene TRBV7-8; the D gene is possibly TRBD1 (6 bases). The V end was cut by 5 bases, the J end by 6 bases, with 10 bases between. The germline V gene has CDR1 SGHVS and CDR2 FQNEAQ. This CDR3 comprises 12 residues. This CDR3 is CASSRGGSEAFF. In DNA form, the CDR3 reads TGTGCCAGCAGCAGGGGGGGGTCTGAAGCTTTCTTT. Full variable domain (remainder filled in from reference TRBV7-8 and TRBJ1-1): GAGVSQSPRYKVAKRGQDVALRCDPISGHVSLFWYQQALGQGPEFLTYFQNEAQLDKSGLPSDRFFAERPEGSVSTLKIQRTQQEDSAVYLCASSRGGSEAFFGQGTRLTVV.

As concerns this clone: Its ends do not fully match the called genes, so a read error is possible. The rearrangement joins TRBV20-1 to TRBJ1-1; maybe TRBD1 (5 bases). Germline V CDR1 and CDR2: DFQATT, SNEGSKA (reference sequence). CDR3 length equals 11 residues. The CDR3 loop is CSAAAGTRVVF. CDR3 DNA sequence: TGCAGTGCTGCGGCAGGGACTAGAGTTGTCTTT.

The genes are TRBV6-5 and TRBJ2-3; D may be TRBD2 (5 bases). Germline-derived CDR1 and CDR2 are MNHEY and SVGAGI. The V end was cut by 0 bases, the J end by 4 bases, with 11 bases between. The CDR3 totals 15 residues. This CDR3 is CASSYSDPEADTQYF. The CDR3 bases are TGTGCCAGCAGTTACTCTGACCCGGAGGCAGATACGCAGTATTTT.

The chain has TRBV7-3 and TRBJ2-7, with 8 bases identical to TRBD2. Trimming removed 2 bases from V and 2 bases from J; junction bases left unmatched: 5. The germline V gene has CDR1 SGHTA and CDR2 FQGTGA. The CDR3 covers 15 residues. Here the CDR3 DNA reads TGTGCCAGCAGCTTAGGAGCGGGGGTAGCCTACGAGCAGTACTTC. This encodes CASSLGAGVAYEQYF.

The chain combines TRBV29-1 with TRBJ1-1; D uncertain. Trimming removed 6 bases from V and 1 base from J, with 12 bases in between. This CDR3 has 13 residues. CDR1 and CDR2 from the germline V gene are SQVTM and ANQGSEA. This CDR3 reads CSVAGGTNTEAFF. CDR3 coding DNA: TGCAGCGTGGCCGGAGGTACGAACACTGAAGCTTTCTTT.

This chain joins TRBV29-1 and TRBJ1-1; D is uncertain. This CDR3 has 13 residues. The V and J ends lost 0 bases and 2 bases respectively, with 7 bases between them. In germline, CDR1 is SQVTM, CDR2 ANQGSEA. The DNA of the CDR3 is TGCAGCGTTGAAGATCGGTTTAACACTGAAGCTTTCTTT. Translation: CSVEDRFNTEAFF.

V gene TRBV5-1 combines with J gene TRBJ2-6; D unclear. The CDR3 covers 17 residues. Germline V CDR1 and CDR2: SGHRS, YFSETQ. V was trimmed by 0 bases and J by 1 base, leaving 11 bases between them. CDR3 DNA sequence: TGCGCCAGCAGCTTGGATGCTGTCGTTTCTGGGGCCAACGTCCTGACTTTC. Its translation is CASSLDAVVSGANVLTF.

The genes are TRBV9 and TRBJ1-2; a weak D match, TRBD1 (5 bases). The CDR3 sequence is 18 residues long. The V and J ends lost 0 bases and 8 bases respectively, with 26 bases between them. Germline assignment: CDR1 SGDLS and CDR2 YYNGEE. CDR3 sequence (DNA): TGTGCCAGCAGCGTAGTCCCCATCATGGCAGGGCAGGGCGAAGGCTACACCTTC. Its protein product is CASSVVPIMAGQGEGYTF.

This sequence joins TRBV14 and TRBJ1-1; TRBD1 aligns across 10 bases. With 2 bases clipped from V and 1 base from J, the junction kept 7 bases outside the gene matches. This CDR3 has 17 amino acids. CDR1 is SGHDN, CDR2 FVKESK, per germline. Here the CDR3 reads CASSQIPGQGRNTEAFF. The CDR3, as DNA: TGTGCCAGCAGCCAAATACCGGGACAGGGGCGGAACACTGAAGCTTTCTTT.

The CDR3 sequence: CASSIGGQTEPPGYTF. The CDR3 bases are TGTGCCAGTAGTATAGGGGGACAGACGGAGCCTCCTGGCTACACCTTC. The chain recombines TRBV19 with TRBJ1-2; 7 nucleotides align to TRBD1. The germline CDR1 and CDR2 sequences are LNHDA and SQIVND (reference sequence). The V gene end was trimmed by 1 base and the J gene end by 7 bases; junction bases not matched to a gene: 12. This CDR3 has 16 amino acids.

The rearrangement uses TRBV18 and TRBJ2-3; either TRBD1 or TRBD2 may fit D (6 bases each). V was cut by 3 bases and J by 0 bases, with 10 bases left in between. The CDR3 covers 15 residues. Germline values: CDR1 KGHSH, CDR2 LQKENI. The CDR3 DNA reads as TGTGCCAGCTCACCCCAAGGGGGGAGCACAGATACGCAGTATTTT. This sequence encodes CASSPQGGSTDTQYF. Full variable domain (outside the CDR3, taken from reference TRBV18 and TRBJ2-3): NAGVMQNPRHLVRRRGQEARLRCSPMKGHSHVYWYRQLPEEGLKFMVYLQKENIIDESGMPKERFSAEFPKEGPSILRIQQVVRGDSAAYFCASSPQGGSTDTQYFGPGTRLTVL.

The CDR3 DNA is TGTGCCTGGAGTGTACAGCTTTCAGGAAACACCATATATTTT. Protein: CAWSVQLSGNTIYF. This chain links TRBV30 with TRBJ1-3; D is undetermined. CDR3 length: 14 residues. Trimming pared 0 bases from V and 4 bases from J, leaving 10 bases between. Germline CDR1 GTSNPN, CDR2 SVGIG (reference sequence).

V gene TRBV5-4 combines with J gene TRBJ1-1, with D tentatively TRBD1 (5 bases). Germline V gene data show CDR1 as SGHNT and CDR2 as YYREEE (reference sequence). Trimming took off 4 bases at V and 0 bases at J, with 10 bases between the two ends. The CDR3 runs to 14 residues. The CDR3 sequence: CASSPSQVNTEAFF. The CDR3 DNA follows: TGTGCCAGCAGCCCCTCACAGGTGAACACTGAAGCTTTCTTT. Variable domain in full (rest from reference TRBV5-4 and TRBJ1-1): ETGVTQSPTHLIKTRGQQVTLRCSSQSGHNTVSWYQQALGQGPQFIFQYYREEENGRGNFPPRFSGLQFPNYSSELNVNALELDDSALYLCASSPSQVNTEAFFGQGTRLTVV.

The chain links TRBV5-4 to TRBJ2-3, with 7 bases that match TRBD1. The trim removed 3 bases at V and 2 bases at J, leaving 9 bases unmatched. CDR3 size: 16 residues. From germline, CDR1 is SGHNT and CDR2 YYREEE (reference sequence). The CDR3 region is CASSSRTGDLTDTQYF. The CDR3 region has the DNA TGTGCCAGCAGCTCCAGAACAGGGGACCTCACAGATACGCAGTATTTT.

The rearrangement uses TRBV19 and TRBJ1-4, with 9 bases matching TRBD1. This CDR3 contains 16 residues. Germline assignment: CDR1 LNHDA and CDR2 SQIVND (reference sequence). V shed 8 bases and J 7 bases; nucleotides not matched to a gene: 14. The CDR3 reads CASGFERGTGLEKLFF. CDR3 nucleotides: TGTGCCAGTGGGTTCGAGCGCGGGACAGGGCTTGAAAAACTGTTTTTT. The full variable domain, its missing parts supplied by reference TRBV19 and TRBJ1-4, is DGGITQSPKYLFRKEGQNVTLSCEQNLNHDAMYWYRQDPGQGLRLIYYSQIVNDFQKGDIAEGYSVSREKKESFPLTVTSAQKNPTAFYLCASGFERGTGLEKLFFGSGTQLSVL.

J is TRBJ2-5 and V is TRBV6-1; D not resolved. Per the germline V gene, CDR1 is MNHNS and CDR2 is SASEGT. Trimming removed 4 bases at V and 0 bases at J, with 12 bases between. CDR3 size: 15 residues. The CDR3 region is CASSVWTLYQETQYF. The CDR3 DNA sequence: TGTGCCAGCAGTGTGTGGACCCTGTACCAAGAGACCCAGTACTTC.